This TCR beta chain was observed in a study of STAT5B mutations in CD4+ large granular lymphocyte leukemia. General study findings and limits: Compared with healthy controls (2/35), patient top clones favored TRBV06 (8/27).

Profiled with immunoSEQ multiplex PCR; TCRdb holds only in-frame clones, not every one. Of some 28,000 clones detected, 70% to 75% appear once; the ten largest clones hold 3.1%. To note about this clone: Antigen unknown.

Control samples were healthy donors' buffy coats. CDR1 is SGDLS and CDR2 is YYNGEE in the germline V gene. V was clipped by 4 bases and J by 5 bases; unmatched bases: 10. The CDR3 has 16 residues. The TCR sequence derives from a human donor in good health. The material sequenced was CD4+ T cells from blood buffy coats. This chain joins TRBV9 and TRBJ2-4; the match to TRBD1 covers 9 bases. The CDR3 loop reads CASSQGQGWVENIQYF. Written as DNA, the CDR3 is TGTGCCAGCAGCCAAGGACAGGGGTGGGTCGAAAACATTCAGTACTTC.